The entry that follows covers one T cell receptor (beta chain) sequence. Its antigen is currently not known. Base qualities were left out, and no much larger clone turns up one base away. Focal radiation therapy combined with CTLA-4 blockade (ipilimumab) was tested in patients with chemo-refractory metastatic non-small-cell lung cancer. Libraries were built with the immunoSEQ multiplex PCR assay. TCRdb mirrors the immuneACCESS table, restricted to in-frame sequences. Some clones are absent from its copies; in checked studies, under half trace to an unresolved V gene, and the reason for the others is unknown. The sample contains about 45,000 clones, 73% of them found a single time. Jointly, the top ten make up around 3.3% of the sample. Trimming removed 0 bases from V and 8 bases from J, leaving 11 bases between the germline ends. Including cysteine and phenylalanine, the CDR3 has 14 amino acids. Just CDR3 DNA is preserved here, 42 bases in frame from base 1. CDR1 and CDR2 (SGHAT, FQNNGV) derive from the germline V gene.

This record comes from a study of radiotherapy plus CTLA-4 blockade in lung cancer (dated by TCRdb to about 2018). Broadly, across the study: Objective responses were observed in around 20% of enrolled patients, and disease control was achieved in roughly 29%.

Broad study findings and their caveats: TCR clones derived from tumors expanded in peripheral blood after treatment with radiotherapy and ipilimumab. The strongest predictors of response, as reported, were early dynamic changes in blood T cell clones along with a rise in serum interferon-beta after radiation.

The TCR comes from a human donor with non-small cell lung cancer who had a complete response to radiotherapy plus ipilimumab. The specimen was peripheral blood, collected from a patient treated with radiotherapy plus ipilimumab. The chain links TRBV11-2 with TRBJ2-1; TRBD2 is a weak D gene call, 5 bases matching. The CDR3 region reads CASSLESSSHEQFF. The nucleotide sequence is TGTGCCAGCAGCTTAGAATCTAGCAGTCATGAGCAGTTCTTC. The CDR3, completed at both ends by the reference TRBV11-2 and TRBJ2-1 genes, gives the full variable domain EAGVAQSPRYKIIEKRQSVAFWCNPISGHATLYWYQQILGQGPKLLIQFQNNGVVDDSQLPKDRFSAERLKGVDSTLKIQPAKLEDSAVYLCASSLESSSHEQFFGPGTRLTVL.